The clone carrying this T cell receptor beta chain is deemed large. The antigen is unknown. These data come from a study of Tregs in tolerant kidney transplant recipients. Clones were read by immunoSEQ multiplex PCR, and TCRdb kept only the in-frame ones, dropping some. Here the sample spans approximately 8,600 clones, approximately 43% being singletons. In germline, CDR1 is SGHRS, CDR2 YFSETQ. Between the trimmed V and J ends, which lost 9 bases and 2 bases, there was a span of 16 bases. The CDR3 is 14 amino acids. Study observations and caveats: The most relevant donor-specific Treg TCRbeta repertoire apparently came from expansion with activated donor B cells.

Material: CD4+ T cells from blood cultured with allogeneic cells. This clonotype was sampled from a human donor in good health. The J gene is TRBJ2-3, the V gene TRBV5-1, with D uncertain. CDR3 nucleotides: TGCGCCACCAAGACTTACCTCAACACAGATACGCAGTATTTT. Translation: CATKTYLNTDTQYF.